This TCR beta chain was observed in a study of CD8 T cells in ankylosing spondylitis. General study points: Ankylosing spondylitis blood seemed to carry a telltale TCR beta motif made of several highly homologous variants.

One entry per CDR3 protein, called by TCRdb with MiXCR from the 5' RACE reads. The data show approximately 540,000 distinct CDR3 sequences, more than 9.5% seen once. The germline CDR1 and CDR2 sequences are KGHSH and LQKENI. With V trimmed by 5 bases and J by 8 bases, 9 bases remained unmatched. This CDR3 comprises 15 residues. About this clonotype itself: The antigen is unknown.

The source of this sequence is a male donor with ankylosing spondylitis. The sequencing input was blood, either unsorted or a sorted T cell fraction (not recorded which). This chain links TRBV18 with TRBJ1-4; 9 positions match TRBD1. The DNA of the CDR3 is TGTGCCAGCTCAAGACCGGGACAGGGTTTGGAAAAACTGTTTTTT. As protein: CASSRPGQGLEKLFF.